Described below is a single TCR beta chain sequence and its context. These data are taken from a study of blood T cell repertoires in COVID-19. The data were produced by immunoSEQ multiplex PCR, yet TCRdb's version contains in-frame clones alone and is incomplete. The sample has 50,000 to 65,000 clones, around 83% seen once. Per germline, CDR1 SGHTA and CDR2 FQGNSA. The CDR3 contains 15 residues. V lost 4 bases and J lost 7; bases outside the gene matches: 5. This TCR came from a human donor in a cohort sampled during active COVID-19. The sequenced material came from peripheral blood. The chain couples TRBV7-2 to TRBJ2-1; 12 nucleotides line up with TRBD2. The CDR3 nucleotides read TGTGCCAGCAGCTCGACTAGCGGGAGTAGGAATGAGCAGTTCTTC. Translation: CASSSTSGSRNEQFF.